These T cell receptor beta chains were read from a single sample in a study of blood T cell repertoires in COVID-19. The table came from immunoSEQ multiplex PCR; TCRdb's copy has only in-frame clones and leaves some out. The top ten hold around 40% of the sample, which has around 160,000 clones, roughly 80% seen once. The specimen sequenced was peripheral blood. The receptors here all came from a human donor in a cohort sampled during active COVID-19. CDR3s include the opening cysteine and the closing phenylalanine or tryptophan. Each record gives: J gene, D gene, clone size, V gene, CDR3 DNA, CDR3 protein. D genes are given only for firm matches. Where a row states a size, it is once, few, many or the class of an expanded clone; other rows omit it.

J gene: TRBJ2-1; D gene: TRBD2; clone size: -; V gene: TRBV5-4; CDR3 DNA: TGTGCCAGCAGCTTAGGCGGGGGGGCCTACAATGAGCAGTTCTTC; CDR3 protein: CASSLGGGAYNEQFF
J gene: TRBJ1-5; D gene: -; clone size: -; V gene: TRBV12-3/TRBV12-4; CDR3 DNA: TGTGCCGCGGGGCAGCACAATCAGCCCCAGCATTTT; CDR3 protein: CAAGQHNQPQHF
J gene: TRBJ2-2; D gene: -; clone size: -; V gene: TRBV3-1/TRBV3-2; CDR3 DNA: TGTGCCAGCAGCCGGGAGTACACCGGGGAGCTGTTTTTT; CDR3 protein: CASSREYTGELFF
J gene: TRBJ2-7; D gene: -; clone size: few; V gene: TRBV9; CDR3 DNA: TGTGCCAGCAGCGTAGACGCACAAACAAGAGAGCAGTACTTC; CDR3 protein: CASSVDAQTREQYF
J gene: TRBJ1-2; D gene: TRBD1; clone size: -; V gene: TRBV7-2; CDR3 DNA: TGTGCCAGCAGCCCAAAAGGGACAGGGTTTGGCTACACCTTC; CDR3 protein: CASSPKGTGFGYTF
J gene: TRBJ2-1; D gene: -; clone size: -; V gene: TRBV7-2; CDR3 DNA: TGTGCCAGCAGCTCCCCGGGCTCCTACAATGAGCAGTTCTTC; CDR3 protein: CASSSPGSYNEQFF
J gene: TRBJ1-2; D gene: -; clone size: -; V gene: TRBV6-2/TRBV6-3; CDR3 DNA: TGTGCCAGCAGTTCCAGAGCAGGGCACTATGGCTACACCTTC; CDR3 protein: CASSSRAGHYGYTF
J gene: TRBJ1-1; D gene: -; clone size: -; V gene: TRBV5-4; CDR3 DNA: TGTGCCAGCAGCAGGCAGGGGGCTTTCTTT; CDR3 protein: CASSRQGAFF
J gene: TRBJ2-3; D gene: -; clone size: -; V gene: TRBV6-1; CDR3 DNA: TGTGCCAGCAGTGAACGGGGGGCGACAGATACGCAGTATTTT; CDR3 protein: CASSERGATDTQYF
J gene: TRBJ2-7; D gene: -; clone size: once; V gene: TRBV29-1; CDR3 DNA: TGCAGCACGACAGTGTCCTACGAGCAGTACTTC; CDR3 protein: CSTTVSYEQYF
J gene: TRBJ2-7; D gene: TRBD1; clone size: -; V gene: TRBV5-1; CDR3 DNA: TGCGCCAGCAGCCGGGACAGTCCCTACGAGCAGTACTTC; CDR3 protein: CASSRDSPYEQYF
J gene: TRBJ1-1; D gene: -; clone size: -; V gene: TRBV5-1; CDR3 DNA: TGCGCCAGCAGCTTGGGCCAGACTTACACTGAAGCTTTCTTT; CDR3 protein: CASSLGQTYTEAFF
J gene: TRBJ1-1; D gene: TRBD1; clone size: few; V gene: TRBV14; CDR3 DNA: TGTGCCAGCAGCCTCGGGACAGTCAACACTGAAGCTTTCTTT; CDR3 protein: CASSLGTVNTEAFF
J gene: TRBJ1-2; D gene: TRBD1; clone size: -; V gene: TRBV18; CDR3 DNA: TGTGCCAGCTCACTATCGACGGGACAGACTCACTATGGCTACACCTTC; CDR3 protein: CASSLSTGQTHYGYTF
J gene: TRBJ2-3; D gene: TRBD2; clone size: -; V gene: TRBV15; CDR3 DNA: TGTGCCACCAGCGCTAGCGGACGGGGCACAGATACGCAGTATTTT; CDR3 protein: CATSASGRGTDTQYF
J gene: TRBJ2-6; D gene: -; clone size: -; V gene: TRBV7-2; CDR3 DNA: TGTGCCAGCAGCTTTACAGGGTCCGGGGCCAACGTCCTGACTTTC; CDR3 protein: CASSFTGSGANVLTF
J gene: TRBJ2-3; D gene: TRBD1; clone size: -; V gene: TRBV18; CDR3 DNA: TGTGCCAGCTCACAACCCGGGACAGCGCAGTATTTT; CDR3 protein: CASSQPGTAQYF
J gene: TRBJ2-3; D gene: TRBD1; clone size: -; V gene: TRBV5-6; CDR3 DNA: TGTGCCAGCAGCTTGGGGGGACAGATAGCCACAGATACGCAGTATTTT; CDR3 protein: CASSLGGQIATDTQYF
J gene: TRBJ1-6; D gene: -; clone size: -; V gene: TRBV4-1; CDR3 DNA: TGCGCCAGCAGCCAAGAAAACAGAGGGAATTCACCCCTCCACTTT; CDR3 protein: CASSQENRGNSPLHF
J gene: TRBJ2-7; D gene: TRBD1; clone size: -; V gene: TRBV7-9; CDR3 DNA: TGTGCCAGCAGCTCACCGGGACAGGAATCCTACGAGCAGTACTTC; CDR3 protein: CASSSPGQESYEQYF
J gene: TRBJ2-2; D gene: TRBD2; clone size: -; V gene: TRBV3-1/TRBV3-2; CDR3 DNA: TGTGCCAGCAGCCCGGGACTAGCGGGGGGGGAGCTGTTTTTT; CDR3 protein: CASSPGLAGGELFF
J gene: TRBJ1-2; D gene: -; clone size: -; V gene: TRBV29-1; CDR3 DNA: TGCAGCTGGGGGGATAGCTATGGCTACACCTTC; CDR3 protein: CSWGDSYGYTF
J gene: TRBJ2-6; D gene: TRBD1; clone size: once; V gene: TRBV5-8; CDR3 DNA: TGTGCCAGCAGCTTCCACAGGGGTTCTGGGGCCAACGTCCTGACTTTC; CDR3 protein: CASSFHRGSGANVLTF